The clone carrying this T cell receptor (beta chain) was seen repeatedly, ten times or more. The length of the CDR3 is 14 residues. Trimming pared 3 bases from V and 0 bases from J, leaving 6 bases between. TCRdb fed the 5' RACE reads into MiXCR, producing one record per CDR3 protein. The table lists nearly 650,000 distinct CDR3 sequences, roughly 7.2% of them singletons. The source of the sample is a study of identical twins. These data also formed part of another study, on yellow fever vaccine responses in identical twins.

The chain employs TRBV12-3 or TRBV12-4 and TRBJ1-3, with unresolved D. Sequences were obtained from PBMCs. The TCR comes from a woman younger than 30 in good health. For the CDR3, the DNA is TGTGCCAGCAGTTTTAGGAGCTCTGGAAACACCATATATTTT. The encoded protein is CASSFRSSGNTIYF.